Listed here are 5 T cell receptor beta chains from one sample, sequenced in a study of blood T cell repertoires in COVID-19. Using immunoSEQ multiplex PCR, the repertoire was profiled, and TCRdb retains in-frame clones only, with some absent. Among a few hundred thousand clones listed, roughly 88% were seen once. Sample: PBMCs or T cells enriched from blood (not recorded which). These receptors came from a woman in her twenties or thirties who had recovered from COVID-19.

J is TRBJ1-4 and V is TRBV2; 8 bases match TRBD1. CDR3 length equals 14 residues. V shed 8 bases, J shed 7 bases, and the junction held 9 bases outside the gene matches. Germline V gene data show CDR1 as SNHLY and CDR2 as FYNNEI. The CDR3 loop reads CASYRDRSGEKLFF. For the CDR3, the DNA is TGTGCCAGCTATAGGGACAGGTCAGGTGAAAAACTGTTTTTT. The variable domain in full, completed from reference TRBV2 and TRBJ1-4, reads EPEVTQTPSHQVTQMGQEVILRCVPISNHLYFYWYRQILGQKVEFLVSFYNNEISEKSEIFDDQFSVERPDGSNFTLKIRSTKLEDSAMYFCASYRDRSGEKLFFGSGTQLSVL.

This clone appeared once. The V call is TRBV9, the J call TRBJ1-1; possibly TRBD1 for D (5 bases). Looked up from germline, CDR1 is SGDLS and CDR2 is YYNGEE. The CDR3 is made up of 15 amino acids. Between the trimmed V and J ends, which lost 0 bases and 0 bases, there was a span of 9 bases. The CDR3: CASSVGGEMNTEAFF. The CDR3 nucleotides read TGTGCCAGCAGCGTAGGGGGCGAGATGAACACTGAAGCTTTCTTT.

V gene TRBV13 combines with J gene TRBJ1-6, with D tentatively TRBD1 (5 bases). The length of the CDR3 is 20 residues. Germline V gives CDR1 PRHDT, CDR2 FYEKMQ (reference sequence). V lost 4 bases and J lost 5, with 27 bases in between. The CDR3 coding sequence is TGTGCCAGCAGCTCTATGACGAGAACAGGCCCTGAAAGGAATAATTCACCCCTCCACTTT. This codes for CASSSMTRTGPERNNSPLHF.

The chain combines TRBV5-1 with TRBJ2-1; D is perhaps TRBD2 (7 bases). CDR1 and CDR2 from the germline V gene are SGHRS and YFSETQ. V was trimmed by 7 bases and J by 7 bases, leaving 24 bases between them. The CDR3 has 16 residues. The CDR3 bases are TGCGCCAGCGGATCGGCAAGTCGGGGGGCCGGGAATGAGCAGTTCTTC. This gives the protein CASGSASRGAGNEQFF. The whole variable domain, filled in from reference TRBV5-1 and TRBJ2-1, reads KAGVTQTPRYLIKTRGQQVTLSCSPISGHRSVSWYQQTPGQGLQFLFEYFSETQRNKGNFPGRFSGRQFSNSRSEMNVSTLELGDSALYLCASGSASRGAGNEQFFGPGTRLTVL.

This rearrangement joins TRBV6-4 to TRBJ1-5; 11 bases fit TRBD1. This CDR3 has 15 amino acids. Looked up from germline, CDR1 is MRHNA and CDR2 is SNTAGT. With V trimmed by 3 bases and J by 5 bases, 3 bases remained unmatched. For the CDR3, the DNA is TGTGCCAGCAGTGAAGGGACAGGGGGAGATCAGCCCCAGCATTTT. Translation gives CASSEGTGGDQPQHF.